The sequence of this T cell receptor beta chain was determined in a study of cytomegalovirus exposure and HLA in healthy donors. Overall study results and limits: Most likely, a cluster of highly shared sequence variants arose as a sequencing artifact. Later on, an analysis tied around 17,000 TCR beta sequences to HLA alleles at 0.05 false discovery rate. TCR beta V- and J-gene trimming, according to a later analysis, was linked to a missense DCLRE1C variant. TRBV6-2, TRBV6-3 and other indistinguishable V segments were excluded.

PCR primers comprised 60 Vbeta and 13 Jbeta primers. Measured with immunoSEQ multiplex PCR; TCRdb has only the in-frame clones, and not every one. This table holds 160,000 or so clones, approximately 80% found once. As regards this clone: The antigen is undetermined.

V was cut by 5 bases and J by 0 bases, with 15 bases left in between. Looked up from germline, CDR1 is SGHTA and CDR2 is FQGNSA. This CDR3 is 16 amino acids long. The chain uses TRBV7-2 and TRBJ2-3; D might be TRBD2 (8 bases). The specimen sequenced was PBMCs. The receptor comes from a woman younger than 30 in good health and CMV-seronegative. The CDR3 region has the DNA TGTGCCAGCAGCCGAGGGGGCGGGGGGAGCACAGATACGCAGTATTTT. Protein sequence: CASSRGGGGSTDTQYF.